Included here is one T cell receptor (beta chain) sequence, with context. TCRdb re-called the 5' RACE reads; one entry per CDR3 protein, DNA not given. In all, the sample yields about 550,000 distinct CDR3 sequences. The entry originates in a study of T cells expressing NK-cell markers. This CDR3 comprises 16 residues. What was sequenced was blood T cells: a sorted CD56 or NKG2C T cell subset, CD4+ or CD8+ T cells, or bulk PBMC T cells (not recorded which). The clonotype originates from a man between 18 and 29 years old in good health. The chain uses TRBV12-3 or TRBV12-4 and TRBJ1-6; TCRdb's assignment of TRBD1 cannot be checked, as there is no DNA. The CDR3 loop is CASSWAGPPSGSPLHF.